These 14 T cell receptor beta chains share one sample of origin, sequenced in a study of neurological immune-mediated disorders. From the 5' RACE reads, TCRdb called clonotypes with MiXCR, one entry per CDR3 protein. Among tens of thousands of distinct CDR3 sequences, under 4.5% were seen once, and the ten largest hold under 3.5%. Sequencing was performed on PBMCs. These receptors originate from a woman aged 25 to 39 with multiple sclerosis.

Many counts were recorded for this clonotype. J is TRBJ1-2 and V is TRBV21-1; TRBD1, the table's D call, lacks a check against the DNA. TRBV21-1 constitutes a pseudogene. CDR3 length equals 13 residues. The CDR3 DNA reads TGTGCCAGCATCGGGGGGCAGGCAGATGGCTACACCTTC. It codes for CASIGGQADGYTF.

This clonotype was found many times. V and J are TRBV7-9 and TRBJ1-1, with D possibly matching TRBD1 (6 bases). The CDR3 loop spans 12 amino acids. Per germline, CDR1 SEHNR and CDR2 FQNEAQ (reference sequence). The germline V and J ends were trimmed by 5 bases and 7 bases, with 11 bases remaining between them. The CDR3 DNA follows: TGTGCCAGCAGCAAAACAGGGTATGAAGCTTTCTTT. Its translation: CASSKTGYEAFF. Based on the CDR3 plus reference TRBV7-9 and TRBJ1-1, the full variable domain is DTGVSQNPRHKITKRGQNVTFRCDPISEHNRLYWYRQTLGQGPEFLTYFQNEAQLEKSRLLSDRFSAERPKGSFSTLEIQRTEQGDSAMYLCASSKTGYEAFFGQGTRLTVV.

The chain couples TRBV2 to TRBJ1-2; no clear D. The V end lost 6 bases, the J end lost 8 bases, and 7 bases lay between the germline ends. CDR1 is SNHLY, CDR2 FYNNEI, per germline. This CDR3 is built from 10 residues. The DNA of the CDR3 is TGTGCCAGCAGGGCTCCGGGCTACACCTTC. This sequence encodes CASRAPGYTF.

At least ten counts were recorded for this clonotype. The CDR3, as DNA: TGTGCCAGCAGTTACCGAGGACAGGGCGTTGAAGCTTTCTTT. It specifies CASSYRGQGVEAFF. This chain links TRBV6-5 with TRBJ1-1; the match to TRBD1 covers 8 bases. The germline CDR1 and CDR2 sequences are MNHEY and SVGAGI. This CDR3 has 14 residues. V lost 2 bases and J lost 7; bases outside the gene matches: 6.

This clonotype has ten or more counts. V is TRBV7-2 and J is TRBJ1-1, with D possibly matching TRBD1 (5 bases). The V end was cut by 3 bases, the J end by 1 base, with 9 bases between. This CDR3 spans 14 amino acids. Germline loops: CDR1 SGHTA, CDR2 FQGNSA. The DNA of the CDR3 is TGTGCCAGCAGCTTGGGGCCGGGGAACACTGAAGCTTTCTTT. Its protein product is CASSLGPGNTEAFF.

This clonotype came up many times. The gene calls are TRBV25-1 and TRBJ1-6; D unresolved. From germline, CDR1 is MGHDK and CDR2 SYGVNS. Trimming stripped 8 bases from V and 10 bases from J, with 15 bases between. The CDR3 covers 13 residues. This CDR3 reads CASVRSGNSPLHF. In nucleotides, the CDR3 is TGTGCCAGCGTCCGGAGCGGAAACTCACCCCTCCACTTT.

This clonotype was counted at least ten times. DNA of the CDR3: TGTGCCAGCAGTTACTCCCCGGGACAAACGAACACTGAAGCTTTCTTT. Protein sequence: CASSYSPGQTNTEAFF. The V and J genes are TRBV6-5 and TRBJ1-1; the D gene is possibly TRBD1 (6 bases). The CDR3 contains 16 residues. Trimming pared 0 bases from V and 1 base from J, leaving 12 bases between. The germline CDR1 and CDR2 sequences are MNHEY and SVGAGI.

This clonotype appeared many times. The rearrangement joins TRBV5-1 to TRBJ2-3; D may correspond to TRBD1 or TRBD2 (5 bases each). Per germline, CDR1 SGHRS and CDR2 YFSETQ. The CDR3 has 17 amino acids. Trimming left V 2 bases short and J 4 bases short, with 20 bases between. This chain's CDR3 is CASSLRSGAVGADTQYF. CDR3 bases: TGCGCCAGCAGCTTACGCTCAGGAGCGGTGGGGGCAGATACGCAGTATTTT.

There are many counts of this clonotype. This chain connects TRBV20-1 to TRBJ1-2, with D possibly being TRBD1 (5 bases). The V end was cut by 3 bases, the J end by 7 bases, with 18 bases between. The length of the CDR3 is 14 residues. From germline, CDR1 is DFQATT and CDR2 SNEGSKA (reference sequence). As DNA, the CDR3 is TGCAGTGCTAGCGTGGGAGGGGCTGGTTTTGGCTACACCTTC. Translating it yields CSASVGGAGFGYTF.

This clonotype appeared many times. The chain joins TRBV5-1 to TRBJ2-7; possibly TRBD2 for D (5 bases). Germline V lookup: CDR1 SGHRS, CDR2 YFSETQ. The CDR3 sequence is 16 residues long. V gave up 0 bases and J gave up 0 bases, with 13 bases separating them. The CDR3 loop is CASSLDSRVSSYEQYF. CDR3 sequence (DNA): TGCGCCAGCAGCTTGGATTCGCGGGTGAGCTCCTACGAGCAGTACTTC.

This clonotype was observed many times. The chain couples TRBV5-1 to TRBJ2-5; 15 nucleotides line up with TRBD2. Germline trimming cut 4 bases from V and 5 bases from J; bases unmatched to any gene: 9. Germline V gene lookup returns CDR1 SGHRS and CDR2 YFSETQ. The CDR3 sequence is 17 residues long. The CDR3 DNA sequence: TGCGCCAGCAGCCCAGGACTAGCGGGGGGGACATCGGAGACCCAGTACTTC. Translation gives CASSPGLAGGTSETQYF.

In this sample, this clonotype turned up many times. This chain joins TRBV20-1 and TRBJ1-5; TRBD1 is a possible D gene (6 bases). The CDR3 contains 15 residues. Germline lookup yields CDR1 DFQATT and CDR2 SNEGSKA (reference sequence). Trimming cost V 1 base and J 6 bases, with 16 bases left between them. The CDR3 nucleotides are TGCAGTGCTAGAGGCGTAGGGGGTGGTGGTCAGCCCCAGCATTTT. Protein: CSARGVGGGGQPQHF.

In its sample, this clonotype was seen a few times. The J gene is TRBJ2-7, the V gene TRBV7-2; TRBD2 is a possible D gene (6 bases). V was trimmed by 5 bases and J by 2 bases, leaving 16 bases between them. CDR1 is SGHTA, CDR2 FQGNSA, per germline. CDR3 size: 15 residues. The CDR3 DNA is TGTGCCAGCAGCCCGTATACCGGGGGAACCTACGAGCAGTACTTC. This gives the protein CASSPYTGGTYEQYF.

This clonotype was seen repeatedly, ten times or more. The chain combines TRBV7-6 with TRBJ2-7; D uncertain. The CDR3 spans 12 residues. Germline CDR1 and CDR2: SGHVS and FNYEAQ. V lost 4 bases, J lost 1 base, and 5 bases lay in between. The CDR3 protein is CASSSESYEQYF. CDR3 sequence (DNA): TGTGCCAGCAGCTCCGAATCCTACGAGCAGTACTTC.